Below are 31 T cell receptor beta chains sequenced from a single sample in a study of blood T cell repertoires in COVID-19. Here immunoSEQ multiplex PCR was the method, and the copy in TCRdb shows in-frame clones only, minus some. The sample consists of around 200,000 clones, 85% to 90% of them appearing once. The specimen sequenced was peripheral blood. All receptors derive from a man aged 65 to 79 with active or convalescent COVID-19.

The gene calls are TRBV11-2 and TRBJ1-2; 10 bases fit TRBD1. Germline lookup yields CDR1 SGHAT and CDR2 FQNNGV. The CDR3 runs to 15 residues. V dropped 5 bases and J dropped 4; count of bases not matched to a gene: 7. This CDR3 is CASSTRDRGPYGYTF. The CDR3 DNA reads TGTGCCAGCAGCACCCGGGACAGGGGTCCCTATGGCTACACCTTC. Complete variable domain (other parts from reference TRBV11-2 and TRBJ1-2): EAGVAQSPRYKIIEKRQSVAFWCNPISGHATLYWYQQILGQGPKLLIQFQNNGVVDDSQLPKDRFSAERLKGVDSTLKIQPAKLEDSAVYLCASSTRDRGPYGYTFGSGTRLTVV.

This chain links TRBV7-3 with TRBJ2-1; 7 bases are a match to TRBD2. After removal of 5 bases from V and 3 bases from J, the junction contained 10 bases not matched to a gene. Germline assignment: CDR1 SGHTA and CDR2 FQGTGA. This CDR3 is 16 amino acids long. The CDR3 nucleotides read TGTGCCAGCAGCGCCGCTGGCGGGAGCGTCTACAATGAGCAGTTCTTC. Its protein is CASSAAGGSVYNEQFF.

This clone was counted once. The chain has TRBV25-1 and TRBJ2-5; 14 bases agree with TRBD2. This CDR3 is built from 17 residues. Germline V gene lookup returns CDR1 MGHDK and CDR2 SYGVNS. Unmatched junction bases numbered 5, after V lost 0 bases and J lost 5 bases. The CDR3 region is CASSEYGLAGGRETQYF. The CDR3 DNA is TGTGCCAGCAGTGAATACGGACTAGCGGGAGGTCGGGAGACCCAGTACTTC.

The CDR3 DNA sequence: TGTGCCAGCCAACAGGGGGCTGGCACAGATACGCAGTATTTT. Translation: CASQQGAGTDTQYF. The chain uses TRBV27 and TRBJ2-3; 9 bases are a match to TRBD1. V was pared by 8 bases and J by 1 base, with 4 bases of the junction left unmatched. This CDR3 comprises 14 residues. Germline CDR1 reads MNHEY; CDR2 reads SMNVEV (reference sequence).

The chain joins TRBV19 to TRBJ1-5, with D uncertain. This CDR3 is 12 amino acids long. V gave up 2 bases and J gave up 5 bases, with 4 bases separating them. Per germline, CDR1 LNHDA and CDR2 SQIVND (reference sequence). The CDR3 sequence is CASSISDQPQHF. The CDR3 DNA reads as TGTGCCAGTAGTATATCCGATCAGCCCCAGCATTTT.

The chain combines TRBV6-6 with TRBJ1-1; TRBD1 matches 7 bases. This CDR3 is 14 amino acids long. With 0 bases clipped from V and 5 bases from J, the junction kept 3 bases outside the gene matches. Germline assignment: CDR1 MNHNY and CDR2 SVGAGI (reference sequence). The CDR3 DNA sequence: TGTGCCAGCAGTTACTCGAAGGGGGCAACTGAAGCTTTCTTT. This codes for CASSYSKGATEAFF.

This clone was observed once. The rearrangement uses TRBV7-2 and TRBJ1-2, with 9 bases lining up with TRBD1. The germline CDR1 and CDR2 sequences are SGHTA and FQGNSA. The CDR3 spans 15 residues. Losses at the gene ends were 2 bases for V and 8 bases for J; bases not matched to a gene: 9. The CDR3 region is CASSLQRTGEGGYTF. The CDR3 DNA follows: TGTGCCAGCAGCTTACAAAGGACAGGGGAAGGAGGCTACACCTTC. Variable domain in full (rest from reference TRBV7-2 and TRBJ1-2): GAGVSQSPSNKVTEKGKDVELRCDPISGHTALYWYRQSLGQGLEFLIYFQGNSAPDKSGLPSDRFSAERTGGSVSTLTIQRTQQEDSAVYLCASSLQRTGEGGYTFGSGTRLTVV.

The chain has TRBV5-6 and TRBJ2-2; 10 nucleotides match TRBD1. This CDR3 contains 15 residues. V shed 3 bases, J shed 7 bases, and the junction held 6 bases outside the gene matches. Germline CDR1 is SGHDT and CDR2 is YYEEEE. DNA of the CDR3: TGTGCCAGCAGCTCCCTGGGGACAGGGGTCGGGGAGCTGTTTTTT. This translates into CASSSLGTGVGELFF.

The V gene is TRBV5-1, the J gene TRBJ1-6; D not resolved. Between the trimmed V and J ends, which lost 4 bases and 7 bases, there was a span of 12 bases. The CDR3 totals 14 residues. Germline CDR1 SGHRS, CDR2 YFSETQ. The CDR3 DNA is TGCGCCAGCAGCCTCGAGAACGGGAATTCACCCCTCCACTTT. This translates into CASSLENGNSPLHF.

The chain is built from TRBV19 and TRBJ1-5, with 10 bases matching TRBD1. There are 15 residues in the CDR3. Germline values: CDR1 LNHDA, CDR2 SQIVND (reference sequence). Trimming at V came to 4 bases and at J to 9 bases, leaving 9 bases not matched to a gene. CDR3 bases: TGTGCCAGTAGTAGGGACAGGGGCTCTCAGCGGCCCCAGCATTTT. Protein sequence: CASSRDRGSQRPQHF.

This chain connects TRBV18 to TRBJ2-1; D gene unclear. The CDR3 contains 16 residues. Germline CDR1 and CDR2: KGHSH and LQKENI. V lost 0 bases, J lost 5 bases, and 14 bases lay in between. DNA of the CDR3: TGTGCCAGCTCACCACCTCTGTATGGCAGGCACAATGAGCAGTTCTTC. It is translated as CASSPPLYGRHNEQFF. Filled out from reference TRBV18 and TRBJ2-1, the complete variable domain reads NAGVMQNPRHLVRRRGQEARLRCSPMKGHSHVYWYRQLPEEGLKFMVYLQKENIIDESGMPKERFSAEFPKEGPSILRIQQVVRGDSAAYFCASSPPLYGRHNEQFFGPGTRLTVL.

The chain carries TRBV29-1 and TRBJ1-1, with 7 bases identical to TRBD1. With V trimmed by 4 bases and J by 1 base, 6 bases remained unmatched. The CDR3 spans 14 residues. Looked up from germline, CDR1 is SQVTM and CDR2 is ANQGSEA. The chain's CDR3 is CSVATGQRNTEAFF. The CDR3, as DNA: TGCAGCGTTGCAACGGGACAGAGGAACACTGAAGCTTTCTTT.

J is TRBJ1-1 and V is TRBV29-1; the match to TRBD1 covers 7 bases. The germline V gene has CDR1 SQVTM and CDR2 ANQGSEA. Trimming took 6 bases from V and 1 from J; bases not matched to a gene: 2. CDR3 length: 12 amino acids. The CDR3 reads CSVRDRNTEAFF. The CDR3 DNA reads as TGCAGCGTCCGGGACAGGAACACTGAAGCTTTCTTT.

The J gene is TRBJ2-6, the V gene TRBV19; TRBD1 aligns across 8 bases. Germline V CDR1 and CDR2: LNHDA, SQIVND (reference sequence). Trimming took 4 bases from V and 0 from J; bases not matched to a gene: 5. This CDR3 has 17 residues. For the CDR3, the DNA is TGTGCCAGTAGTAGCGGACAGGGATACTCTGGGGCCAACGTCCTGACTTTC. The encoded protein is CASSSGQGYSGANVLTF.

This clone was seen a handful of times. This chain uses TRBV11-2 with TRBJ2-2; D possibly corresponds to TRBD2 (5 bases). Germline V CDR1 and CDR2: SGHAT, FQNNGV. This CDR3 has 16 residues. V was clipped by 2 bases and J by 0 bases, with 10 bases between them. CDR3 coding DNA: TGTGCCAGCAGCTTAAGAGTAGCGTCGAACACCGGGGAGCTGTTTTTT. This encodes CASSLRVASNTGELFF.

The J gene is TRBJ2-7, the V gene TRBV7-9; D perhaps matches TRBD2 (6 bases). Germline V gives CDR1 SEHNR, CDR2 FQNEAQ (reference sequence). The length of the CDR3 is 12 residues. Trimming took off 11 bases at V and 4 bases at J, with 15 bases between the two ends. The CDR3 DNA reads TGTGCCTGGGGGGATTCAAAATACGAGCAGTACTTC. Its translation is CAWGDSKYEQYF.

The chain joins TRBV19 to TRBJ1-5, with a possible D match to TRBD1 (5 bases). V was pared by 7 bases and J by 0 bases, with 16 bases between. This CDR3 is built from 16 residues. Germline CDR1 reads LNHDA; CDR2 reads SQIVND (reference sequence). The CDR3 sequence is CASTQGIEYSNQPQHF. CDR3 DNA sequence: TGTGCCAGTACCCAGGGTATTGAATATAGCAATCAGCCCCAGCATTTT.

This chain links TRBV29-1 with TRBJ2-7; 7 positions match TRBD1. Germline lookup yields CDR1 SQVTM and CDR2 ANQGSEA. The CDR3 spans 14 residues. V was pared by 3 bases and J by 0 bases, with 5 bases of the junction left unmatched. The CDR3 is CSVEGTASSYEQYF. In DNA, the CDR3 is TGCAGCGTTGAGGGGACAGCGAGCTCCTACGAGCAGTACTTC.

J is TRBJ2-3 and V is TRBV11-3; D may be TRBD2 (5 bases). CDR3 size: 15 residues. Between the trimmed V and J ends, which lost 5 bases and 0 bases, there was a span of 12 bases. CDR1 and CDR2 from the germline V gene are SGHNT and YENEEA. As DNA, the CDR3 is TGTGCCAGCAGCCCCGGCGGGCCTAGCACAGATACGCAGTATTTT. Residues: CASSPGGPSTDTQYF. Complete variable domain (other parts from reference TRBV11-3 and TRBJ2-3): EAGVVQSPRYKIIEKKQPVAFWCNPISGHNTLYWYLQNLGQGPELLIRYENEEAVDDSQLPKDRFSAERLKGVDSTLKIQPAELGDSAVYLCASSPGGPSTDTQYFGPGTRLTVL.

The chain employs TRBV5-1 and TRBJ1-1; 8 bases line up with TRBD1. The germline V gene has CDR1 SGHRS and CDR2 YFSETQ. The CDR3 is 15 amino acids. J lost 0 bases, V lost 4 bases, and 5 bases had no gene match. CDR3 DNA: TGCGCCAGCAGCGGGGGACAGGCAATGAACACTGAAGCTTTCTTT. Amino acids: CASSGGQAMNTEAFF.

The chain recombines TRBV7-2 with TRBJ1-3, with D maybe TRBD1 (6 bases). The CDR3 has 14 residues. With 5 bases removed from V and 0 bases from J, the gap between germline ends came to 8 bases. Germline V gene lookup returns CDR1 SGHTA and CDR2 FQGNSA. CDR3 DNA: TGTGCCAGCAGCAAGACAGGCTCTGGAAACACCATATATTTT. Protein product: CASSKTGSGNTIYF.

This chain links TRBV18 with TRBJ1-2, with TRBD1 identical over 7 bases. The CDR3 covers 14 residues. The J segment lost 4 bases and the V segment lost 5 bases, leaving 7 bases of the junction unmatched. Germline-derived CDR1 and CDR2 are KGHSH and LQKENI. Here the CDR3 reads CASSTRDSLYGYTF. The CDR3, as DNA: TGTGCCAGCTCAACCCGGGACAGCCTCTATGGCTACACCTTC.

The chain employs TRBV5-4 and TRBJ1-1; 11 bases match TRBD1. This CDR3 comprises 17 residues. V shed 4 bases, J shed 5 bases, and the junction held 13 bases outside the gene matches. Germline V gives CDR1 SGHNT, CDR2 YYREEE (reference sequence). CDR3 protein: CASSNPGQGGLSTEAFF. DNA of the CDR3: TGTGCCAGCAGCAACCCGGGACAGGGGGGGTTGTCGACTGAAGCTTTCTTT.

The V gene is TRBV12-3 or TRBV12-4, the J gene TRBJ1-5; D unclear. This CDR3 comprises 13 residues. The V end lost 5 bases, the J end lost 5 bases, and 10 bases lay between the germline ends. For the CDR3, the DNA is TGTGCCAGCAGTACGGGAGGCCATCAGCCCCAGCATTTT. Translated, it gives CASSTGGHQPQHF.

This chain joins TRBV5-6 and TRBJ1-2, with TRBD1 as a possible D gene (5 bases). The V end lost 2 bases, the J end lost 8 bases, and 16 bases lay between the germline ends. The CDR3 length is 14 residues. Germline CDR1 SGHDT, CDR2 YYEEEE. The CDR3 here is CASSLGVVAYGYTF. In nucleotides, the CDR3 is TGTGCCAGCAGCTTAGGGGTGGTCGCTTACGGCTACACCTTC.

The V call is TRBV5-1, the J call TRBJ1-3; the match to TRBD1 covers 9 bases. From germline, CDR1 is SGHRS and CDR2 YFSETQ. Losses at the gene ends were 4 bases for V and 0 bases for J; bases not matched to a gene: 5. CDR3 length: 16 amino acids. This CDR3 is CASSPGTGNSGNTIYF. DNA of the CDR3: TGCGCCAGCAGCCCCGGGACAGGGAACTCTGGAAACACCATATATTTT. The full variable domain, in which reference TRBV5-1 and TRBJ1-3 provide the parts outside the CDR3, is KAGVTQTPRYLIKTRGQQVTLSCSPISGHRSVSWYQQTPGQGLQFLFEYFSETQRNKGNFPGRFSGRQFSNSRSEMNVSTLELGDSALYLCASSPGTGNSGNTIYFGEGSWLTVV.

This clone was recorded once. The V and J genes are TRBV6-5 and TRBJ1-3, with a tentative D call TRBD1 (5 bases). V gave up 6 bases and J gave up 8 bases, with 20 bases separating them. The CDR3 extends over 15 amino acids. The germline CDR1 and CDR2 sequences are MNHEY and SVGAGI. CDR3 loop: CASSQGGGTAYTIYF. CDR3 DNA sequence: TGTGCCAGCAGCCAGGGCGGAGGGACGGCATACACCATATATTTT.

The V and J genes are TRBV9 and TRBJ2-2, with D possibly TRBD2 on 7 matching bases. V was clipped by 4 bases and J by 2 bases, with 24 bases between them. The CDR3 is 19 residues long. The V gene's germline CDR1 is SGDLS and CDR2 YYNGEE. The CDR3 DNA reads TGTGCCAGCAGCTCGTGGGGGGGCCGGTCCCTCTCCAACACCGGGGAGCTGTTTTTT. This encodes CASSSWGGRSLSNTGELFF.

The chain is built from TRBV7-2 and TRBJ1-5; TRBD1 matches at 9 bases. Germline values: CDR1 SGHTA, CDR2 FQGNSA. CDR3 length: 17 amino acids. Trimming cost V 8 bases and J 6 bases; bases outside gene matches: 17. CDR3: CASSRDRVGEHGQPQHF. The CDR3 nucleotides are TGTGCCAGCTCGCGGGACAGGGTAGGGGAGCATGGTCAGCCCCAGCATTTT.

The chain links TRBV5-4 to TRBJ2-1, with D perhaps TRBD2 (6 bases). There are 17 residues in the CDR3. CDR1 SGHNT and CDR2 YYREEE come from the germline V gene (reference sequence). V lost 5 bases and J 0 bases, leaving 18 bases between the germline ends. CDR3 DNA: TGTGCCAGCAGACCGGCGGGTAGCGGCAGCTCCTACAATGAGCAGTTCTTC. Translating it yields CASRPAGSGSSYNEQFF.

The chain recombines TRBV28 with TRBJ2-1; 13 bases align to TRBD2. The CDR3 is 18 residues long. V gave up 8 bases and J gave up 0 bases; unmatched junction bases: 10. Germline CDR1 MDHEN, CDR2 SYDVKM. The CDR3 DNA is TGTGCCAGCTCCGGGACTAGCGGGATCTTTAGCTCCTACAATGAGCAGTTCTTC. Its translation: CASSGTSGIFSSYNEQFF.